The 32 T cell receptor beta chains below were found in one sample sequenced in a study of CD8 T cells in Susac syndrome. A quantity of roughly 0.5 to 1 ug RNA underwent reverse transcription using random hexamers. One entry per CDR3 protein results from TCRdb running MiXCR on the immunoSEQ multiplex PCR reads. Among approximately 120,000 distinct CDR3 sequences listed, 80% to 95% were seen once. Sequencing was done on a sample of CD8+ T cells from PBMCs. The receptor set was obtained from a human donor with multiple sclerosis.

V is TRBV30 and J is TRBJ1-5; perhaps TRBD1 as D (5 bases). Germline V lookup: CDR1 GTSNPN, CDR2 SVGIG (reference sequence). V dropped 7 bases and J dropped 6 bases, with 22 bases sitting between them. The CDR3 runs 15 residues. CDR3 in amino acids: CAYQEETAISQPQHF. In nucleotides, the CDR3 is TGTGCCTATCAAGAGGAGACAGCGATAAGTCAGCCCCAGCATTTT.

The chain joins TRBV7-2 to TRBJ2-7; tentatively, D is TRBD2 (5 bases). Germline V CDR1 and CDR2: SGHTA, FQGNSA. The CDR3 has 14 residues. The V gene lost 1 base and the J gene lost 2 bases, with 9 bases spanning the gap. DNA of the CDR3: TGTGCCAGCAGCTTAGATCGAGGGACCTACGAGCAGTACGTC. It translates to CASSLDRGTYEQYV.

The gene calls are TRBV28 and TRBJ1-1; 9 nucleotides line up with TRBD1. The length of the CDR3 is 15 residues. Trimming took 5 bases from V and 4 from J; bases not matched to a gene: 8. Per the germline V gene, CDR1 is MDHEN and CDR2 is SYDVKM. This CDR3 reads CASSPLGQGGTEAFF. The CDR3 region has the DNA TGTGCCAGCAGTCCTCTGGGACAGGGCGGCACTGAAGCTTTCTTT. Variable domain in full (rest from reference TRBV28 and TRBJ1-1): DVKVTQSSRYLVKRTGEKVFLECVQDMDHENMFWYRQDPGLGLRLIYFSYDVKMKEKGDIPEGYSVSREKKERFSLILESASTNQTSMYLCASSPLGQGGTEAFFGQGTRLTVV.

A single count supports this clonotype. The chain links TRBV5-4 to TRBJ2-2; 8 nucleotides agree with TRBD1. CDR3 length: 17 amino acids. Per the germline V gene, CDR1 is SGHNT and CDR2 is YYREEE (reference sequence). Trimming cost V 4 bases and J 4 bases; bases outside gene matches: 12. This chain's CDR3 is CASSGEVRTGSTGELFF. DNA for the CDR3: TGTGCCAGCAGCGGGGAGGTCAGGACAGGGTCCACCGGGGAGCTGTTTTTT.

The gene calls are TRBV4-1 and TRBJ2-1, with D perhaps matching TRBD2 (5 bases). The V and J ends lost 1 base and 4 bases respectively, with 17 bases between them. Germline V CDR1 and CDR2: MGHRA, YSYEKL. This CDR3 is built from 17 residues. The CDR3 DNA reads as TGCGCCAGCAGCCAAGGAGGAGCGGAGGAAGGGTACAATGAGCAGTTCTTC. Protein: CASSQGGAEEGYNEQFF.

The chain is built from TRBV28 and TRBJ2-1, with a weak D call TRBD1 (6 bases). With 6 bases removed from V and 4 bases from J, the gap between germline ends came to 7 bases. Germline assignment: CDR1 MDHEN and CDR2 SYDVKM. CDR3 length: 12 residues. This chain's CDR3 is CASRRGYNEQFF. The DNA of the CDR3 is TGTGCCAGCAGGAGGGGGTACAATGAGCAGTTCTTC.

The chain carries TRBV14 and TRBJ2-7, with D unresolved. CDR3 length: 13 amino acids. Germline CDR1 reads SGHDN; CDR2 reads FVKESK. The germline V and J ends were trimmed by 2 bases and 3 bases, with 8 bases remaining between them. This CDR3 reads CASSQLPVYEQYF. CDR3 bases: TGTGCCAGCAGCCAACTCCCAGTCTACGAGCAGTACTTC.

This chain links TRBV28 with TRBJ2-3; 9 bases match TRBD1. The CDR3 extends over 17 amino acids. Germline CDR1 and CDR2: MDHEN and SYDVKM. The V and J ends lost 5 bases and 2 bases, in that order; junction bases with no gene match: 11. CDR3: CASSPFKTGGNTDTQYF. CDR3 nucleotide sequence: TGTGCCAGCAGTCCATTTAAAACAGGGGGCAACACAGATACGCAGTATTTT.

The CDR3 loop reads CASSLWVGVNGYTF. Written as DNA, the CDR3 is TGTGCCAGCAGCTTATGGGTAGGAGTGAATGGCTACACCTTC. V and J are TRBV7-9 and TRBJ1-2; D is unclear. Germline V gene data show CDR1 as SEHNR and CDR2 as FQNEAQ (reference sequence). This CDR3 region has 14 residues. V shed 2 bases and J shed 6 bases, with 13 bases lying between them.

This clonotype was counted once. V usage is TRBV5-1 and J usage is TRBJ2-1, with D uncertain. Germline V gives CDR1 SGHRS, CDR2 YFSETQ. Trimming left V 5 bases short and J 8 bases short, with 8 bases between. CDR3 length: 11 amino acids. The CDR3 here is CASRMGYEQFF. The CDR3 coding sequence is TGCGCCAGCAGGATGGGGTATGAGCAGTTCTTC.

This clonotype was picked up one time. V is TRBV13 and J is TRBJ2-1, with TRBD2 matching 12 bases. There are 15 residues in the CDR3. The junction had 3 bases not matched to a gene; V was cut back by 5 bases and J by 4 bases. The germline V gene has CDR1 PRHDT and CDR2 FYEKMQ (reference sequence). The CDR3 nucleotides are TGTGCCAGCAGCCCCACTAGCGGGAGGTACAATGAGCAGTTCTTC. Translating gives CASSPTSGRYNEQFF.

This clonotype has a single count. This rearrangement joins TRBV12-3 or TRBV12-4 to TRBJ2-2; D is perhaps TRBD1 (6 bases). V was shortened by 10 bases and J by 3 bases, with 15 bases between the two germline ends. The CDR3 consists of 14 residues. CDR3 coding DNA: TGTGCCACCTGGGGGCCGTCTTACACCGGGGAGCTGTTTTTT. This sequence encodes CATWGPSYTGELFF.

The V and J genes are TRBV13 and TRBJ1-1; D call uncertain. Germline V gives CDR1 PRHDT, CDR2 FYEKMQ (reference sequence). V was trimmed by 0 bases and J by 8 bases, leaving 13 bases between them. CDR3 size: 14 residues. DNA of the CDR3: TGTGCCAGCAGCTTAGGATCTTTGGCCGGAGAAGCTTTCTTT. It is translated as CASSLGSLAGEAFF.

This clonotype was counted a single time. The chain joins TRBV11-2 to TRBJ2-7; either TRBD1 or TRBD2 may supply D (5 bases each). The germline CDR1 and CDR2 sequences are SGHAT and FQNNGV. The CDR3 contains 14 residues. V lost 1 base to trimming and J lost 7 bases, with 14 bases between them. Here the CDR3 reads CASSLAFGREEQYF. The DNA for the CDR3 is TGTGCCAGCAGCTTAGCGTTTGGCAGGGAGGAGCAGTACTTC.

The rearrangement links TRBV9 to TRBJ2-5, with 13 nucleotides matching TRBD2. CDR1 and CDR2 (germline): SGDLS, YYNGEE. The CDR3 runs 17 residues. The V segment lost 4 bases and the J segment 5 bases; nucleotides outside the gene matches: 11. The CDR3 here is CASSLGLAGEHRETQYF. In DNA, the CDR3 is TGTGCCAGCAGCCTAGGACTAGCGGGGGAACACAGGGAGACCCAGTACTTC.

The rearrangement links TRBV12-3 or TRBV12-4 to TRBJ2-1, with 9 bases lining up with TRBD2. The V and J ends lost 2 bases and 7 bases, in that order; junction bases with no gene match: 9. This CDR3 spans 16 amino acids. CDR3 DNA sequence: TGTGCCAGCAGTTTATGGGGCCTAGCGGGAAATAATGAGCAGTTCTTC. Translation: CASSLWGLAGNNEQFF.

The V and J genes are TRBV12-3 or TRBV12-4 and TRBJ1-5, with D possibly TRBD1 on 5 matching bases. There are 14 residues in the CDR3. V was pared by 6 bases and J by 2 bases, with 11 bases between. For the CDR3, the DNA is TGTGCCAGCAGCCCGGGGGTAGGCAATCAGCCCCAGCATTTT. This gives the protein CASSPGVGNQPQHF.

The chain uses TRBV7-3 and TRBJ2-3, with 12 nucleotides matching TRBD2. CDR1 and CDR2 (germline): SGHTA, FQGTGA. V lost 5 bases to trimming and J lost 6 bases; unmatched junction nucleotides: 6. The CDR3 runs 15 residues. CDR3 coding DNA: TGTGCCAGCAGCCACACTAGCGGGAGGATGGATACGCAGTATTTT. Its translation: CASSHTSGRMDTQYF.

The chain is built from TRBV20-1 and TRBJ1-4; 7 nucleotides agree with TRBD1. The trim removed 5 bases at V and 5 bases at J, leaving 11 bases unmatched. This CDR3 comprises 15 residues. The germline CDR1 and CDR2 sequences are DFQATT and SNEGSKA (reference sequence). CDR3 in DNA: TGCAGTGCTTCCCGAGAAGGGGGCACAAATGAAAAACTGTTTTTT. This translates into CSASREGGTNEKLFF.

This chain links TRBV30 with TRBJ2-7; tentative D call: TRBD1 (6 bases). This CDR3 region has 16 residues. V gave up 4 bases and J gave up 1 base, with 20 bases separating them. Per germline, CDR1 GTSNPN and CDR2 SVGIG (reference sequence). This CDR3 reads CAWTHRAWESSYEQYF. The CDR3 coding sequence is TGTGCCTGGACTCACAGGGCTTGGGAGTCGTCCTACGAGCAGTACTTC.

The table lists this clonotype with a count of one. J is TRBJ2-5 and V is TRBV25-1, with 11 bases identical to TRBD1. Germline assignment: CDR1 MGHDK and CDR2 SYGVNS. The CDR3 spans 16 residues. Trimming took 4 bases from V and 5 from J; bases not matched to a gene: 9. This CDR3 reads CASSGRTGGYEETQYF. The CDR3 bases are TGTGCCAGCAGTGGCCGGACAGGGGGCTACGAGGAGACCCAGTACTTC.

This chain links TRBV7-9 with TRBJ1-2; D might be TRBD1 (6 bases). The CDR3 covers 15 residues. V was shortened by 4 bases and J by 0 bases, with 12 bases between the two germline ends. The germline gives CDR1 SEHNR, CDR2 FQNEAQ (reference sequence). The CDR3 spells CASSSQGTSNYGYTF. In DNA form, the CDR3 reads TGTGCCAGCAGCTCACAAGGGACATCTAACTATGGCTACACCTTC.

J is TRBJ2-3 and V is TRBV14; D call uncertain. Germline loops: CDR1 SGHDN, CDR2 FVKESK. The CDR3 contains 13 residues. V was shortened by 0 bases and J by 6 bases, with 7 bases between the two germline ends. The CDR3 DNA is TGTGCCAGCAGCCAAGAGGTTATTGATACGCAGTATTTT. Protein: CASSQEVIDTQYF. Full variable domain (missing parts from reference TRBV14 and TRBJ2-3): EAGVTQFPSHSVIEKGQTVTLRCDPISGHDNLYWYRRVMGKEIKFLLHFVKESKQDESGMPNNRFLAERTGGTYSTLKVQPAELEDSGVYFCASSQEVIDTQYFGPGTRLTVL.

The V call is TRBV7-8, the J call TRBJ2-3; D is ambiguous. Trimming took 5 bases from V and 4 from J, leaving 10 bases between them. Germline CDR1 is SGHVS and CDR2 is FQNEAQ. This CDR3 spans 13 amino acids. CDR3 amino acids: CASSDSTADTQYF. The CDR3 bases are TGTGCCAGCAGCGATAGTACAGCAGATACGCAGTATTTT.

V gene TRBV5-4 combines with J gene TRBJ1-2; D is unresolved. Trimming shortened V by 1 base and J by 6 bases, and 10 bases separated the two germline ends. Germline values: CDR1 SGHNT, CDR2 YYREEE (reference sequence). The CDR3 totals 13 residues. The CDR3 reads CASSLHPRDGYTF. CDR3 coding DNA: TGTGCCAGCAGCTTGCACCCTCGGGATGGCTACACCTTC.

CDR3 sequence: CASSLTDPTEAFF. As DNA, the CDR3 is TGTGCCAGCAGTTTAACAGACCCCACTGAAGCTTTCTTT. This chain links TRBV12-3 or TRBV12-4 with TRBJ1-1; no definite D call. This CDR3 contains 13 residues. The V end lost 2 bases, the J end lost 4 bases, and 8 bases lay between the germline ends.

CDR3 loop: CSVEDPGLAGETQYF. In DNA, the CDR3 is TGCAGCGTTGAAGATCCGGGACTAGCGGGAGAGACCCAGTACTTC. The chain recombines TRBV29-1 with TRBJ2-5, with 12 bases fitting TRBD2. The trim removed 0 bases at V and 4 bases at J, leaving 3 bases unmatched. Germline V lookup: CDR1 SQVTM, CDR2 ANQGSEA. This CDR3 has 15 amino acids.

This clonotype was recorded only once. The V and J genes are TRBV9 and TRBJ2-1; D unclear. The V and J ends lost 3 bases and 2 bases respectively, with 12 bases between them. The V gene's germline CDR1 is SGDLS and CDR2 YYNGEE. The CDR3 totals 15 residues. The CDR3 nucleotides are TGTGCCAGCAGCGCGTCGGGCGGTCCCTACAATGAGCAGTTCTTC. Its translation: CASSASGGPYNEQFF.

The V gene is TRBV19, the J gene TRBJ2-1; D might be TRBD1 (5 bases). The CDR3 runs to 15 residues. Trimming shortened V by 1 base and J by 7 bases, and 14 bases separated the two germline ends. Germline lookup yields CDR1 LNHDA and CDR2 SQIVND (reference sequence). The CDR3 is CASSIGTNLGNEQFF. In DNA, the CDR3 is TGTGCCAGTAGTATAGGGACAAACCTGGGGAATGAGCAGTTCTTC. Complete variable domain (other parts from reference TRBV19 and TRBJ2-1): DGGITQSPKYLFRKEGQNVTLSCEQNLNHDAMYWYRQDPGQGLRLIYYSQIVNDFQKGDIAEGYSVSREKKESFPLTVTSAQKNPTAFYLCASSIGTNLGNEQFFGPGTRLTVL.

This rearrangement joins TRBV12-3 or TRBV12-4 to TRBJ2-7; 8 bases are a match to TRBD2. The CDR3 has 13 residues. Germline trimming cut 4 bases from V and 7 bases from J; bases unmatched to any gene: 6. CDR3 region: CASSSGGVQEQYV. The CDR3 DNA is TGTGCCAGCAGTTCGGGGGGGGTTCAAGAGCAGTACGTC.

J is TRBJ2-1 and V is TRBV7-6, with D perhaps TRBD2 (7 bases). The CDR3 extends over 18 amino acids. V gave up 1 base and J gave up 4 bases, with 20 bases separating them. CDR1 and CDR2 (germline): SGHVS, FNYEAQ. CDR3 in amino acids: CASSLGGVGRGRYNEQFF. Written as DNA, the CDR3 is TGTGCCAGCAGCTTAGGAGGCGTAGGGCGGGGGCGTTACAATGAGCAGTTCTTC.

In its sample, this clonotype was seen once. The gene calls are TRBV24-1 and TRBJ2-2; 7 bases map to TRBD2. Germline CDR1 reads KGHDR; CDR2 reads SFDVKD. Germline trimming cut 1 base from V and 0 bases from J; bases unmatched to any gene: 7. The CDR3 has 18 amino acids. CDR3 DNA sequence: TGTGCCACCAGTGATTTACGGCGGGAGTTCCCGAACACCGGGGAGCTGTTTTTT. Amino acid sequence: CATSDLRREFPNTGELFF.